This TCR beta chain derives from a study of T cell responses to AZD1222 COVID-19 vaccine (TCRdb year 2021). For the study in its entirety: AZD1222 recipients with second doses at about 4 weeks or about 12 weeks were pooled, because spike-specific TCR depth and breadth did not differ between schedules. TCR sequencing was performed for 230 to 250 trial participants, of whom roughly 200 were given two doses of AZD1222 and around 25 were given two doses of MenACWY control vaccine. Enrollment into the trials was organized by age into subgroups of 18-55, 56-69 and 70-plus years, and those subgroups contained 148, 28 and 57 TCR-sequenced participants, respectively. What the authors observed across the whole study: After two AZD1222 doses, both the breadth and the depth of spike-specific TCRs were significantly higher than at day 0 and than in MenACWY recipients. Most participants were white British and females outnumbered males, and the authors suggested that clonal diversity may have been underestimated. Conclusions about previously exposed vaccinees are limited because only five to seven AZD1222 recipients were SARS-CoV-2 seropositive at baseline. The whole spike protein was spanned by vaccine-associated CD4 TCRs, and dominant responses were seen in regions 160-218 and 743-854. Because no day 14 peak-response samples were available, repertoires were characterized only after the peak T cell response. The 56-69-year group was small, and its depth increase did not reach significance, likely because of low power. Epitopes outside the regions mutated in the B.1.351 and B.1.1.7 variants were reportedly recognized by nearly half of the unique spike-specific TCRs.

The junction carries 2 bases between V and J, which are trimmed by 7 bases and 5 bases respectively. CDR1 and CDR2 are read off the germline V gene (reference sequence) as MNHEY and SMNVEV. The CDR3 goes from the cysteine to the phenylalanine over 9 residues. Here the CDR3 DNA is all that survives: 27 bases in frame from base 1. The sample's time point label, in plain terms: baseline before first vaccination. The vaccinee samples were drawn from two UK trials, COV001 and COV002, one of which was a single-blind randomized controlled phase 2/3 trial testing AZD1222 (ChAdOx1 nCoV-19) in healthy adults. For TCRbeta chain sequencing, PBMC samples from trial participants were taken at day 0 and at day 28 after the second dose. On this clone: Its antigen is currently not known. The sample holds no much larger clone one base away, and base qualities are not on file.

The CDR3 regions of human TCRbeta chains were analyzed by immunosequencing. The original pipeline was this. Repertoire TCRs were matched against a reference library of SARS-CoV-2-specific TCRs generated with the MIRA antigen-specificity platform. Breadth meant the fraction of unique TCRs that were SARS-CoV-2-associated, whereas depth meant the fraction of total T cells that were SARS-CoV-2-associated. Using the MIRA data, every spike-specific TCR was mapped to the spike region that the TCR reacted to and assigned to either a CD4 or a CD8 class. Log10-transformed breadth and depth values were compared by one-way ANOVA with Sidak's multiple comparisons tests. In its TCRdb copy, this immuneACCESS table keeps in-frame sequences only and misses some clones. Where compared with another copy, unresolved V genes explain less than half of these, and the others have no known cause. D and trimming come from the DNA, and the V and J calls and clone size come from that table. The sample table lists more than 100,000 clones, over 80% of them with a count of one. The top ten clonotypes cover 20% of the sample.

This receptor chain uses TRBV27 and TRBJ2-5; no D gene can be assigned with confidence. The source material was peripheral blood, sampled on day 0 of AZD1222 vaccination. This sequence was found in an adult in good health. The sequence in DNA is TGTGCCAGCATGGAGACCCAGTACTTC. The resulting protein is CASMETQYF.